These 9 T cell receptor beta chains were sequenced from one sample in a study of PD-L1 blockade in urothelial cancer. Clones were sequenced by immunoSEQ multiplex PCR, and TCRdb holds only the in-frame ones, with some missing. This table has 20,000 to 25,000 clones, under 90% appearing once. Specified time point: peripheral blood 6 weeks after treatment start. The sample was PBMCs, taken around atezolizumab (anti-PD-L1) treatment. The source of these receptors is a man aged 65 to 79 with urothelial cancer.

The CDR3 region is CASSPGTGEGYTF. CDR3 coding DNA: TGTGCCAGCTCACCCGGGACAGGGGAAGGCTACACCTTC. This chain connects TRBV18 to TRBJ1-2; 10 bases agree with TRBD1. Germline trimming cut 3 bases from V and 8 bases from J; bases unmatched to any gene: 3. Germline V gene data show CDR1 as KGHSH and CDR2 as LQKENI. This CDR3 is built from 13 residues.

The CDR3 bases are TGTGCCAGCAGCCAATCAGGGTACAGGGTTAACACTGAAGCTTTCTTT. Encoded protein: CASSQSGYRVNTEAFF. This chain joins TRBV7-8 and TRBJ1-1, with D possibly matching TRBD1 (6 bases). The CDR3 is 16 amino acids. The germline CDR1 and CDR2 sequences are SGHVS and FQNEAQ. Trimming removed 5 bases from V and 2 bases from J, with 18 bases in between.

J is TRBJ2-1 and V is TRBV27, with 7 bases that match TRBD2. V dropped 1 base and J dropped 7; count of bases not matched to a gene: 25. Per the germline V gene, CDR1 is MNHEY and CDR2 is SMNVEV (reference sequence). The CDR3 sequence is 21 residues long. The CDR3 reads CASSLYGLAEPLFMTGNEQFF. CDR3 bases: TGTGCCAGCAGTTTATATGGGCTAGCGGAGCCGTTGTTCATGACGGGAAATGAGCAGTTCTTC.

The J gene is TRBJ2-7, the V gene TRBV6-1, with 7 bases lining up with TRBD1. This CDR3 has 13 amino acids. After removal of 8 bases from V and 3 bases from J, the junction contained 7 bases not matched to a gene. CDR1 is MNHNS and CDR2 is SASEGT in the germline V gene. The CDR3 bases are TGTGCCAGCTATACGGGACAGCTCTACGAGCAGTACTTC. It specifies CASYTGQLYEQYF.

This chain joins TRBV6-1 and TRBJ2-1, with 7 bases fitting TRBD2. V dropped 6 bases and J dropped 5; count of bases not matched to a gene: 10. The CDR3 totals 15 residues. Germline values: CDR1 MNHNS, CDR2 SASEGT. The CDR3 DNA is TGTGCCAGCAGCGGCCAAACTAGCGTCAACAATGAGCAGTTCTTC. It is translated as CASSGQTSVNNEQFF.

V is TRBV27 and J is TRBJ2-7; the match to TRBD1 covers 10 bases. The germline V gene has CDR1 MNHEY and CDR2 SMNVEV (reference sequence). The trim removed 5 bases at V and 3 bases at J, leaving 7 bases unmatched. The CDR3 extends over 15 amino acids. DNA of the CDR3: TGTGCCAGCAGTACGAGGGACAGGGGATTCTACGAGCAGTACTTC. It specifies CASSTRDRGFYEQYF.

The chain links TRBV30 to TRBJ2-5; 7 bases map to TRBD1. Per germline, CDR1 GTSNPN and CDR2 SVGIG (reference sequence). After removal of 4 bases from V and 3 bases from J, the junction contained 11 bases not matched to a gene. This CDR3 is 15 amino acids long. The CDR3 loop reads CAWNQDGDRKETQYF. The CDR3 nucleotides are TGTGCCTGGAACCAGGACGGGGACAGAAAAGAGACCCAGTACTTC.

Here the CDR3 DNA reads TGTGCCAGCAGTCCCCCCCTGACAGGGGATCAGCCCCAGCATTTT. Its translation is CASSPPLTGDQPQHF. The rearrangement joins TRBV28 to TRBJ1-5, with 8 bases identical to TRBD1. Germline CDR1 is MDHEN and CDR2 is SYDVKM. V dropped 5 bases and J dropped 5; count of bases not matched to a gene: 8. The CDR3 has 15 residues. Full variable domain (rest looked up from reference TRBV28 and TRBJ1-5): DVKVTQSSRYLVKRTGEKVFLECVQDMDHENMFWYRQDPGLGLRLIYFSYDVKMKEKGDIPEGYSVSREKKERFSLILESASTNQTSMYLCASSPPLTGDQPQHFGDGTRLSIL.

J is TRBJ1-4 and V is TRBV28; maybe TRBD1 (6 bases). Germline V gene sequence: CDR1 MDHEN, CDR2 SYDVKM. V was clipped by 3 bases and J by 7 bases, with 18 bases between them. The CDR3 runs 16 residues. As DNA, the CDR3 is TGTGCCAGCAGTTTTCAGTCGGGGGGGCTTACTGAAAAACTGTTTTTT. This codes for CASSFQSGGLTEKLFF.